Listed below are T cell receptor beta chains from one sample, sequenced in a study of beta chain features in type 1 diabetes. Sequenced by immunoSEQ multiplex PCR; TCRdb stores in-frame clones only, minus some. Of about 360,000 clones in the sample, roughly 12% were seen once. The sample taken for sequencing was naive CD4+ T cells from blood. Source of these receptors: a man between 18 and 29 years old in good health. The CDR3 runs from the conserved cysteine through the conserved F or W. A D gene is named only where the DNA matches it firmly. Size is omitted from some rows. Given values are once, few, many or a class for expanded clones.

v_call	d_call	j_call	clone_size	cdr3_aa	cdr3_nt
TRBV28	.	TRBJ1-2	.	CASSPLEGVYTF	TGTGCCAGCAGTCCTTTAGAGGGGGTCTACACCTTC
TRBV5-1	.	TRBJ2-4	few	CASSSEGIQYF	TGCGCCAGCAGCTCTGAGGGAATTCAGTACTTC
TRBV7-3	.	TRBJ2-5	few	CASAGLEQETQYF	TGTGCCTCTGCGGGGCTAGAACAAGAGACCCAGTACTTC
TRBV7-9	.	TRBJ1-2	many	CASSTGTSYGYTF	TGTGCCAGCAGCACGGGGACTTCTTATGGCTACACCTTC
TRBV6-5	.	TRBJ2-3	.	CASRPLRVRTDTQYF	TGTGCCAGCAGGCCCCTTCGCGTGCGCACAGATACGCAGTATTTT
TRBV6-1	TRBD2	TRBJ2-1	.	CASSEAGLAQFF	TGTGCCAGCAGTGAGGCAGGACTAGCGCAGTTCTTC
TRBV18	TRBD1	TRBJ1-5	.	CASSPPGQGVQPQHF	TGTGCCAGCTCACCACCCGGACAGGGTGTTCAGCCCCAGCATTTT
TRBV28	.	TRBJ1-1	few	CASSIPQGNTEAFF	TGTGCCAGCAGTATCCCACAGGGGAACACTGAAGCTTTCTTT
TRBV29-1	TRBD2	TRBJ2-7	.	CSVEGLAVPLGEQYF	TGCAGCGTTGAAGGACTAGCGGTCCCCCTGGGCGAGCAGTACTTC
TRBV7-8	.	TRBJ2-1	few	CASSFRGRGYNEQFF	TGTGCCAGCAGCTTTCGCGGTCGGGGGTACAATGAGCAGTTCTTC
TRBV18	.	TRBJ2-2	.	CASSDKTNTGELFF	TGTGCCAGCTCCGACAAGACGAACACCGGGGAGCTGTTTTTT
TRBV5-4	TRBD2	TRBJ2-3	.	CASRLGTSGSTDTQYF	TGTGCCAGCAGACTTGGGACTAGCGGTAGCACAGATACGCAGTATTTT
TRBV9	.	TRBJ1-2	few	CASRSDNYGYTF	TGTGCCAGCAGGTCAGATAACTATGGCTACACCTTC
TRBV9	TRBD2	TRBJ2-3	.	CASSGTGLAGEVGTDTQYF	TGTGCCAGCAGCGGAACGGGACTAGCGGGAGAGGTGGGCACAGATACGCAGTATTTT
TRBV7-9	TRBD1	TRBJ2-2	.	CASSLRRGQGPRSPGELFF	TGTGCCAGCAGCCTTCGCCGTGGACAGGGACCTAGGAGCCCCGGGGAGCTGTTTTTT